Presented here are 30 T cell receptor beta chains from one specimen sequenced in a study of high-grade serous ovarian cancer treatment subgroups. Clones were sequenced by immunoSEQ multiplex PCR, and TCRdb holds only the in-frame ones, with some missing. The sample holds around 800 clones; 70% to 75% are singletons and the top ten take roughly 15%. Tumor tissue was taken before any definitive surgery or chemotherapy was given. Sequencing input: tumor tissue. Receptor source: a human donor with high-grade serous ovarian cancer.

This chain uses TRBV5-1 with TRBJ2-2; 8 positions match TRBD2. J gave up 4 bases and V 0 bases, and 2 bases lay outside the gene matches. The CDR3 sequence is 15 residues long. Germline values: CDR1 SGHRS, CDR2 YFSETQ. The CDR3 loop reads CASSLAAGVTGELFF. The CDR3 bases are TGCGCCAGCAGCTTGGCAGCGGGAGTCACCGGGGAGCTGTTTTTT.

The chain links TRBV11-2 to TRBJ2-7; no reliable D call. V lost 5 bases and J 5 bases, leaving 10 bases between the germline ends. Germline values: CDR1 SGHAT, CDR2 FQNNGV. There are 12 residues in the CDR3. In DNA form, the CDR3 reads TGTGCCAGCAGCCGGCTAGGGAACGAGCAGTACTTC. Amino acid sequence: CASSRLGNEQYF. Filled out from reference TRBV11-2 and TRBJ2-7, the complete variable domain reads EAGVAQSPRYKIIEKRQSVAFWCNPISGHATLYWYQQILGQGPKLLIQFQNNGVVDDSQLPKDRFSAERLKGVDSTLKIQPAKLEDSAVYLCASSRLGNEQYFGPGTRLTVT.

The chain couples TRBV6-8 to TRBJ1-1, with D perhaps matching TRBD1 (6 bases). V lost 2 bases and J 2 bases, leaving 15 bases between the germline ends. Per germline, CDR1 MNHGY and CDR2 SAAAGT. CDR3 length: 16 residues. CDR3 in DNA: TGTGCCAGCAGTTACAAGGGGGAGGGAAGTAACACTGAAGCTTTCTTT. Its protein is CASSYKGEGSNTEAFF.

The rearrangement uses TRBV28 and TRBJ2-5; D remains unclear. Per the germline V gene, CDR1 is MDHEN and CDR2 is SYDVKM. There are 12 residues in the CDR3. V gave up 2 bases and J gave up 5 bases, with 6 bases separating them. CDR3 DNA sequence: TGTGCCAGCAGTTTAATGTTGGAGACCCAGTACTTC. It specifies CASSLMLETQYF.

This clone is judged hyperexpanded. The V and J genes are TRBV28 and TRBJ1-5, with TRBD1 matching 11 bases. The CDR3 length is 15 residues. V shed 3 bases, J shed 2 bases, and the junction held 0 bases outside the gene matches. Per germline, CDR1 MDHEN and CDR2 SYDVKM. The CDR3 region has the DNA TGTGCCAGCAGTTTGGGACAGGGGGGCAATCAGCCCCAGCATTTT. Translated, it gives CASSLGQGGNQPQHF.

The V gene is TRBV6-5, the J gene TRBJ2-2; 8 nucleotides match TRBD2. Germline-derived CDR1 and CDR2 are MNHEY and SVGAGI. The CDR3 is 14 amino acids. The junction had 3 bases not matched to a gene; V was cut back by 6 bases and J by 3 bases. The CDR3 here is CASRPAGDTGELFF. CDR3 sequence (DNA): TGTGCCAGCAGACCAGCGGGAGACACCGGGGAGCTGTTTTTT.

The chain uses TRBV28 and TRBJ2-3; 7 bases map to TRBD2. The CDR3 is 15 residues long. Germline V gives CDR1 MDHEN, CDR2 SYDVKM. V shed 6 bases and J 1 base; nucleotides not matched to a gene: 7. The CDR3 is CASRPQRDRTDTQYF. CDR3 in DNA: TGTGCCAGCAGACCCCAGCGGGACCGCACAGATACGCAGTATTTT.

The rearrangement joins TRBV10-3 to TRBJ2-2; D remains unclear. The CDR3 consists of 13 residues. The V gene's germline CDR1 is ENHRY and CDR2 SYGVKD. The V and J ends lost 6 bases and 2 bases respectively, with 7 bases between them. Here the CDR3 DNA reads TGTGCCATCAGGGGTAGTAACACCGGGGAGCTGTTTTTT. Its translation is CAIRGSNTGELFF.

The chain links TRBV15 to TRBJ2-7; 7 bases line up with TRBD1. The germline gives CDR1 LNHNV, CDR2 YYDKDF (reference sequence). The J segment lost 2 bases and the V segment lost 4 bases, leaving 5 bases of the junction unmatched. There are 14 residues in the CDR3. The CDR3 here is CATSNDRVTYEQYF. DNA of the CDR3: TGTGCCACCAGCAACGACAGGGTTACCTACGAGCAGTACTTC.

This clone is classed as large. The chain combines TRBV10-3 with TRBJ1-5; no clear D gene. CDR1 and CDR2 from the germline V gene are ENHRY and SYGVKD. The CDR3 runs 15 residues. V gave up 0 bases and J gave up 4 bases, with 10 bases separating them. CDR3 coding DNA: TGTGCCATCAGTGAGTCTTGGCTTCCGAATCAGCCCCAGCATTTT. It specifies CAISESWLPNQPQHF.

The chain has TRBV27 and TRBJ1-6; D uncertain. The CDR3 runs 11 residues. Germline CDR1 MNHEY, CDR2 SMNVEV (reference sequence). V gave up 4 bases and J gave up 13 bases, with 8 bases separating them. Here the CDR3 DNA reads TGTGCCAGCAGTTCCTCCACGCCCCTCCACTTT. Its protein is CASSSSTPLHF.

CDR3 coding DNA: TGTGCCAGCAGTTTCGATAGCAATCAGCCCCAGCATTTT. Translated, it gives CASSFDSNQPQHF. This chain connects TRBV27 to TRBJ1-5; D remains ambiguous. This CDR3 is 13 amino acids long. Per the germline V gene, CDR1 is MNHEY and CDR2 is SMNVEV (reference sequence). The ends were cut back, 3 bases at V and 0 bases at J, with 3 bases in the middle.

CDR3 loop: CASSLDRGPSQPQHF. CDR3 coding DNA: TGTGCCAGCAGCTTGGACAGGGGGCCATCTCAGCCCCAGCATTTT. The chain carries TRBV7-4 and TRBJ1-5, with 11 bases aligning to TRBD1. V lost 3 bases, J lost 6 bases, and 4 bases stayed unmatched. Germline CDR1 SGHVT, CDR2 SQSDAQ. The CDR3 is 15 amino acids.

V is TRBV15 and J is TRBJ1-5, with a possible D match to TRBD1 (6 bases). The V end lost 1 base, the J end lost 5 bases, and 12 bases lay between the germline ends. Germline lookup yields CDR1 LNHNV and CDR2 YYDKDF (reference sequence). The CDR3 consists of 15 residues. The CDR3 nucleotides are TGTGCCACCAGCAGAGCTGCGGACAGCGATCAGCCCCAGCATTTT. It is translated as CATSRAADSDQPQHF.

The chain has TRBV7-2 and TRBJ1-5; tentatively, D is TRBD1 (6 bases). CDR1 is SGHTA and CDR2 is FQGNSA in the germline V gene. V lost 2 bases to trimming and J lost 4 bases, with 6 bases between them. The CDR3 is 13 residues long. The CDR3 spells CASSLRGNQPQHF. CDR3 nucleotides: TGTGCCAGCAGCTTAAGGGGGAATCAGCCCCAGCATTTT.

The chain couples TRBV7-6 to TRBJ2-1; 8 nucleotides agree with TRBD2. The junction had 9 bases not matched to a gene; V was cut back by 8 bases and J by 0 bases. The CDR3 totals 16 residues. From germline, CDR1 is SGHVS and CDR2 FNYEAQ. The CDR3 spells CASSTTGGSSYNEQFF. In DNA form, the CDR3 reads TGTGCCAGCTCTACAACGGGGGGGAGCTCCTACAATGAGCAGTTCTTC.

The gene calls are TRBV2 and TRBJ1-1; D uncertain. There are 13 residues in the CDR3. Deletions cut 8 bases from V and 5 bases from J, with 15 bases between. Germline lookup yields CDR1 SNHLY and CDR2 FYNNEI. The CDR3 loop is CASFRARETEAFF. The CDR3 coding sequence is TGTGCCAGCTTTAGGGCGCGGGAAACTGAAGCTTTCTTT.

CDR3 in DNA: TGTGCCAGTAGTGTTATACAGGGGGAAGCTAACTATGGCTACACCTTC. This encodes CASSVIQGEANYGYTF. V usage is TRBV19 and J usage is TRBJ1-2, with TRBD1 identical over 8 bases. This CDR3 region has 16 residues. Germline V gene data show CDR1 as LNHDA and CDR2 as SQIVND (reference sequence). J gave up 0 bases and V 5 bases, and 8 bases lay outside the gene matches. The whole variable domain, filled in from reference TRBV19 and TRBJ1-2, reads DGGITQSPKYLFRKEGQNVTLSCEQNLNHDAMYWYRQDPGQGLRLIYYSQIVNDFQKGDIAEGYSVSREKKESFPLTVTSAQKNPTAFYLCASSVIQGEANYGYTFGSGTRLTVV.

This clone appeared once. The gene calls are TRBV7-9 and TRBJ2-1; tentatively, D is TRBD1 (6 bases). V lost 1 base and J 4 bases, leaving 11 bases between the germline ends. This CDR3 is 15 amino acids long. Germline values: CDR1 SEHNR, CDR2 FQNEAQ (reference sequence). The CDR3 spells CASSLGGTRYNEQFF. The CDR3 DNA follows: TGTGCCAGCAGCTTAGGGGGGACAAGATACAATGAGCAGTTCTTC.

This clone came up a few times. The rearrangement links TRBV15 to TRBJ2-7; D gene uncertain. Germline lookup yields CDR1 LNHNV and CDR2 YYDKDF (reference sequence). V lost 3 bases and J 1 base, leaving 16 bases between the germline ends. The CDR3 has 16 amino acids. CDR3 DNA sequence: TGTGCCACCAGCAGGGGCCCCCAATCGGGTTCCTACGAGCAGTACTTC. Amino acid sequence: CATSRGPQSGSYEQYF.

The chain couples TRBV21-1 to TRBJ2-5; TRBD1, the D gene given by the table, was not confirmed from the DNA. TRBV21-1 is a documented pseudogene. There are 15 residues in the CDR3. The CDR3: CAGSKTGGGWETQYF. The CDR3 nucleotides read TGTGCCGGCAGCAAGACAGGGGGCGGATGGGAGACCCAGTACTTC.

This chain uses TRBV2 with TRBJ2-1; no reliable D call. Germline-derived CDR1 and CDR2 are SNHLY and FYNNEI. V was trimmed by 8 bases and J by 0 bases, leaving 8 bases between them. This CDR3 comprises 13 residues. DNA for the CDR3: TGTGCCAGCGCGCCAGACTCCTACAATGAGCAGTTCTTC. Its protein is CASAPDSYNEQFF.

The gene calls are TRBV9 and TRBJ2-5; TRBD1 matches at 7 bases. Germline V CDR1 and CDR2: SGDLS, YYNGEE. CDR3 length equals 15 residues. The ends lost 4 bases at V and 2 bases at J; junction bases unmatched: 8. The CDR3 DNA follows: TGTGCCAGCAGCACCGGGACAGCAACGCAAGAGACCCAGTACTTC. Residues: CASSTGTATQETQYF.

The V gene is TRBV5-1, the J gene TRBJ1-2, with TRBD1 identical over 7 bases. CDR3 size: 14 residues. The V and J ends lost 1 base and 8 bases, in that order; junction bases with no gene match: 8. Germline V gene data show CDR1 as SGHRS and CDR2 as YFSETQ. The CDR3 DNA reads as TGCGCCAGCAGCTTGCTTACAGGGGATCTAGGCTACACCTTC. This gives the protein CASSLLTGDLGYTF.

Concerning this clone: Other DNA sequences from this sample encode an identical CDR3 as well. The chain carries TRBV6-5 and TRBJ2-1; the D call may be TRBD1 or TRBD2 (6 bases each). V dropped 9 bases and J dropped 2 bases, with 14 bases sitting between them. Germline V CDR1 and CDR2: MNHEY, SVGAGI. CDR3 length equals 14 residues. The CDR3 sequence: CASGPGAAYNEQFF. The CDR3 nucleotides read TGTGCCAGTGGGCCGGGGGCTGCCTACAATGAGCAGTTCTTC.

The rearrangement uses TRBV6-1 and TRBJ2-1; 10 bases agree with TRBD2. Germline V gene sequence: CDR1 MNHNS, CDR2 SASEGT. V trimming: 1 base; J trimming: 6 bases; junction bases outside the gene matches: 3. This CDR3 has 15 residues. CDR3 residues: CASSEGSSGSNEQFF. The DNA of the CDR3 is TGTGCCAGCAGTGAAGGGTCTAGCGGGAGCAATGAGCAGTTCTTC.

The V call is TRBV28, the J call TRBJ2-5, with D tentatively TRBD2 (7 bases). The CDR3 spans 16 residues. Per the germline V gene, CDR1 is MDHEN and CDR2 is SYDVKM. The V end lost 6 bases, the J end lost 5 bases, and 22 bases lay between the germline ends. Here the CDR3 DNA reads TGTGCCAGCAGCACCCCCGTCGGGGGGCTCGGGGAGACCCAGTACTTC. It yields the protein CASSTPVGGLGETQYF. The full variable domain, in which reference TRBV28 and TRBJ2-5 provide the parts outside the CDR3, is DVKVTQSSRYLVKRTGEKVFLECVQDMDHENMFWYRQDPGLGLRLIYFSYDVKMKEKGDIPEGYSVSREKKERFSLILESASTNQTSMYLCASSTPVGGLGETQYFGPGTRLLVL.

The V call is TRBV28, the J call TRBJ2-3; D remains unclear. Germline CDR1 is MDHEN and CDR2 is SYDVKM. The CDR3 runs to 12 residues. The V gene lost 8 bases and the J gene lost 4 bases, with 10 bases spanning the gap. The CDR3 spells CASGSWPDTQYF. The CDR3 nucleotides are TGTGCCAGCGGGTCCTGGCCAGATACGCAGTATTTT.

V usage is TRBV4-2 and J usage is TRBJ2-7; 8 bases line up with TRBD2. J gave up 0 bases and V 0 bases, and 1 base lay outside the gene matches. Germline CDR1 reads LGHNA; CDR2 reads YNFKEQ. The CDR3 totals 15 residues. DNA of the CDR3: TGTGCCAGCAGCCAAGATCTAGCGGGCTCCTACGAGCAGTACTTC. This gives the protein CASSQDLAGSYEQYF.

The chain employs TRBV18 and TRBJ1-4; TRBD1 aligns across 11 bases. Losses at the gene ends were 3 bases for V and 8 bases for J; bases not matched to a gene: 8. There are 16 residues in the CDR3. Germline V gene data show CDR1 as KGHSH and CDR2 as LQKENI. The CDR3 sequence: CASSPGQGVRGEKLFF. The CDR3 bases are TGTGCCAGCTCACCGGGACAGGGGGTGAGGGGCGAAAAACTGTTTTTT.